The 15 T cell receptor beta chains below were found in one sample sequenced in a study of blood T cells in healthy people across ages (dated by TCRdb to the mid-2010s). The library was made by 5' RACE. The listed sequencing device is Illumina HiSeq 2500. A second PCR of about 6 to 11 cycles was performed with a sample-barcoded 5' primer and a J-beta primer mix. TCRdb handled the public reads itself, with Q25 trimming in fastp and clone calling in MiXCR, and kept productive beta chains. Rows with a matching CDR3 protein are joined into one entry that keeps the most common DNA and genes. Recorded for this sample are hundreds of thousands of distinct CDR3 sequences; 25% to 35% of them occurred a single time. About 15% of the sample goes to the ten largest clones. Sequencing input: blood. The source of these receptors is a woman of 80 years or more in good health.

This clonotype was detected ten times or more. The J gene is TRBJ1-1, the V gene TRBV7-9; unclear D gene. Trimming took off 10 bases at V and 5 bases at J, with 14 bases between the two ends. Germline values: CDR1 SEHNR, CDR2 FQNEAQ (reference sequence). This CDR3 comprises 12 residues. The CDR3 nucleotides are TGTGCCACCCAGTCGCAAGGAACTGAAGCTTTCTTT. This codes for CATQSQGTEAFF.

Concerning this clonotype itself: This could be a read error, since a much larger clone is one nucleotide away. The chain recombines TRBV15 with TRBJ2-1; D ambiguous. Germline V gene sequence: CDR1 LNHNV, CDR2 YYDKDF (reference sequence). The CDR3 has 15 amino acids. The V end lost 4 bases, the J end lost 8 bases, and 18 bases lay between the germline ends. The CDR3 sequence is CATSTKTTICHEQFF. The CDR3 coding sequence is TGTGCCACCAGCACCAAGACAACTATATGCCATGAGCAGTTCTTC.

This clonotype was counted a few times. The CDR3 here is CSASPGRRAFF. The CDR3 region has the DNA TGCAGTGCTAGTCCCGGGAGAAGAGCTTTCTTT. The chain combines TRBV20-1 with TRBJ1-1, with no clear D. Between the trimmed V and J ends, which lost 3 bases and 10 bases, there was a span of 12 bases. Per germline, CDR1 DFQATT and CDR2 SNEGSKA (reference sequence). The CDR3 is made up of 11 amino acids.

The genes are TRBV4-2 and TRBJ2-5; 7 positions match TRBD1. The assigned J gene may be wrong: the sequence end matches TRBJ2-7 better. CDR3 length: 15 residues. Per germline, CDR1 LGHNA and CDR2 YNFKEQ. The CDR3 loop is CASSPYRQGTNEQYF. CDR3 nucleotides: TGTGCCAGCAGCCCCTACCGACAGGGTACCAACGAGCAGTACTTC.

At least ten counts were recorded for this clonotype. The CDR3 loop reads CASQGIGQGAYNEQFF. The CDR3 coding sequence is TGTGCCTCCCAAGGTATCGGGCAGGGGGCCTACAATGAGCAGTTCTTC. This sequence joins TRBV24-1 and TRBJ2-1; TRBD1 matches 7 bases. J lost 2 bases, V lost 12 bases, and 15 bases had no gene match. Per the germline V gene, CDR1 is KGHDR and CDR2 is SFDVKD. CDR3 length: 16 amino acids.

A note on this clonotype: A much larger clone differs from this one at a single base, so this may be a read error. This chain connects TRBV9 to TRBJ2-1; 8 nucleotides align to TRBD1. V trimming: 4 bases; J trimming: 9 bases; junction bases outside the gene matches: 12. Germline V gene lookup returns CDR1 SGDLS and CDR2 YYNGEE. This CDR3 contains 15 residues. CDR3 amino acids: CASSSGQGADSEQFF. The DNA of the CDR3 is TGTGCCAGCAGCTCCGGGCAGGGGGCTGATAGTGAGCAGTTCTTC.

The CDR3 here is CASSPTGHYGYTF. The CDR3 coding sequence is TGTGCCAGCTCCCCCACAGGCCACTATGGCTACACCTTC. The genes are TRBV6-5 and TRBJ1-2, with D maybe TRBD1 (5 bases). The germline V gene has CDR1 MNHEY and CDR2 SVGAGI. V lost 8 bases and J lost 3, with 13 bases in between. The CDR3 has 13 residues.

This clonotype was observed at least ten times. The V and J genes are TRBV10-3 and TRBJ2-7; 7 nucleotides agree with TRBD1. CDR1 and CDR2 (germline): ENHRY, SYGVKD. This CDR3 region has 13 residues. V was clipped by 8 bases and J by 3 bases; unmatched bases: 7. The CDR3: CAIRAQGDYEQYF. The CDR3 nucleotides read TGTGCCATCCGGGCGCAGGGGGACTACGAGCAGTACTTC.

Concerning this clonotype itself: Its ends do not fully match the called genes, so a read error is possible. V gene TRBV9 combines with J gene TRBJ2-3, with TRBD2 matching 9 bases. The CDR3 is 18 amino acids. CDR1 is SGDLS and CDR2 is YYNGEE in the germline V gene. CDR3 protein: CASSVGPASGTSTDAQYF. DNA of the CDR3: TGTGCCAGCAGCGTTGGACCAGCTAGCGGGACTAGCACAGATGCGCAGTATTTT.

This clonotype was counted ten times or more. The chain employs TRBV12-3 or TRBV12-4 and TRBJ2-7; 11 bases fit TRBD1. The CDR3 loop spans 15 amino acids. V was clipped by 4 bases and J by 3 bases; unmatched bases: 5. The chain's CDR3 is CASSSPGQGDYEQYF. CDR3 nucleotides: TGTGCCAGCAGTTCCCCGGGACAGGGGGACTACGAGCAGTACTTC.

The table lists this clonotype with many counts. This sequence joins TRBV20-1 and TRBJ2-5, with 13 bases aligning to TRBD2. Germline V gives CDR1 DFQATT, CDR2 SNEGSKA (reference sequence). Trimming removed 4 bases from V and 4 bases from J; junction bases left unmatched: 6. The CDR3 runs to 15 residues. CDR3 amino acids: CSATRLAGGTETQYF. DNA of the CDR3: TGCAGTGCTACGAGACTAGCGGGGGGCACAGAGACCCAGTACTTC.

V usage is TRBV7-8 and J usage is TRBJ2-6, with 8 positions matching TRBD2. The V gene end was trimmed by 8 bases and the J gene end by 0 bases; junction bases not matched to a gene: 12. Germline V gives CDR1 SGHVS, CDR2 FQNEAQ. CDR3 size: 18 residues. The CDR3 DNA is TGTGCCAGCCGCCCTCGGCGGGAGGTCGTCTCTGGGGCCAACGTCCTGACTTTC. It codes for CASRPRREVVSGANVLTF.

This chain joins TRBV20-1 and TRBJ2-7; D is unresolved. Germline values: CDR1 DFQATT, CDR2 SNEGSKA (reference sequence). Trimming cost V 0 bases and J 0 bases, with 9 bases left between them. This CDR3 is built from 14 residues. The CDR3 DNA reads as TGCAGTGCTAGAGATCAATCAATCTCCTACGAGCAGTACTTC. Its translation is CSARDQSISYEQYF.

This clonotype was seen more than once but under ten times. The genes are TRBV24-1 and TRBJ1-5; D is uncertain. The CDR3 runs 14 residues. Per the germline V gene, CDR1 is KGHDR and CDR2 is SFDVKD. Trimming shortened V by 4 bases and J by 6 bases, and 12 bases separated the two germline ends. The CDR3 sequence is CATSDSYTVQPQHF. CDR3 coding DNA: TGTGCCACCAGTGACTCCTATACTGTTCAGCCCCAGCATTTT.

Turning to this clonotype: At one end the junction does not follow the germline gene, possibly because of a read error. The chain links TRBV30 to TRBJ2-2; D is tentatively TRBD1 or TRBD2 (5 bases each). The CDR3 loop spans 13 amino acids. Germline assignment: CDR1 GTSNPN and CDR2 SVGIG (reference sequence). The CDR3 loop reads CAWRKQEVGERFF. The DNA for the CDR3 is TGTGCCTGGAGGAAACAGGAGGTCGGGGAGCGGTTTTTT.